This entry describes one T cell receptor (beta chain). The sample originates from a study of blood T cell repertoires in COVID-19. Membership in each cohort depended on participant-reported clinical history. Assay used: immunoSEQ multiplex PCR; TCRdb lists only in-frame clones, some missing. The profile shows some 300,000 clones, about 90% of them singletons. This TCR was recovered from a woman aged 30 to 39 who had recovered from COVID-19. Input material: PBMCs or T cells enriched from blood (not recorded which).

This chain's CDR3 is CAISEGLAGGSTDTQYF. The CDR3 bases are TGTGCCATCAGTGAGGGACTAGCGGGAGGTAGCACAGATACGCAGTATTTT. The chain is built from TRBV10-3 and TRBJ2-3; 14 nucleotides line up with TRBD2. The CDR3 sequence is 17 residues long. CDR1 is ENHRY, CDR2 SYGVKD, per germline. The V gene end was trimmed by 2 bases and the J gene end by 0 bases; junction bases not matched to a gene: 1.